Detailed here is one TCR beta chain. Its antigen is still unknown. This sample was taken from a study of blood T cells in healthy people across ages. Findings of the study overall: It was the long-lived donors that had more naive CD4+ cells and higher diversity than aged donors. No one knew whether donors had CMV, which possibly confounded expanded clonotype changes.

The trim removed 3 bases at V and 0 bases at J, leaving 18 bases unmatched. This CDR3 has 20 amino acids. Samples had at least 7 million PBMCs isolated from them. Samples each had at least 6 micrograms of total RNA extracted. Alongside a J-beta primer mix, a sample-barcoded 5' primer served in a second PCR lasting 7 to 11 cycles. TCRdb reprocessed the 5' RACE reads via MiXCR and lists one record per CDR3 protein. The repertoire holds 1,500,000 or so distinct CDR3 sequences, with approximately 39% as singletons. This TCR was recovered from a woman younger than 30 in good health. Material for sequencing was blood. The gene calls are TRBV12-3 or TRBV12-4 and TRBJ2-7; 9 bases align to TRBD1. CDR3 nucleotide sequence: TGTGCCAGCAGTTTCTCAAAACCGGGACAGGGTCTCAGGAACTCCTACGAGCAGTACTTC. It encodes CASSFSKPGQGLRNSYEQYF.